This entry lists 12 T cell receptor beta chains sequenced from one sample in a study of OX40 agonist ivuxolimab in advanced cancers. The library relied on the immunoSEQ multiplex PCR assay. This is the immuneACCESS table as TCRdb keeps it, with only in-frame sequences that have V and J called. A part of the clones is gone; compared with another copy, unresolved V genes explain less than half, and the rest is unexplained. This sample is represented by tens of thousands of clones; 93% of them were singletons. 5.5% to 7% of the sample comes from the top ten. The sample was CD4+ or CD8+ T cells sorted from blood, taken in a trial of the OX40 agonist ivuxolimab. These receptor sequences come from an adult with an advanced solid tumor such as melanoma, head and neck, liver or kidney cancer.

This clone was detected only once. V is TRBV28 and J is TRBJ2-5; unclear D gene. CDR3 length equals 13 residues. The germline V and J ends were trimmed by 2 bases and 5 bases, with 9 bases remaining between them. In germline, CDR1 is MDHEN, CDR2 SYDVKM. The CDR3 DNA follows: TGTGCCAGCAGTTTAGCCTCGGAGGAGACCCAGTACTTC. This encodes CASSLASEETQYF.

The rearrangement uses TRBV9 and TRBJ2-3; 10 nucleotides match TRBD2. The CDR3 sequence is 18 residues long. CDR1 SGDLS and CDR2 YYNGEE come from the germline V gene. V dropped 4 bases and J dropped 2; count of bases not matched to a gene: 13. Here the CDR3 reads CASSPRPGLASYTDTQYF. In DNA, the CDR3 is TGTGCCAGCAGCCCCAGGCCGGGACTAGCGAGCTACACAGATACGCAGTATTTT.

This chain links TRBV7-8 with TRBJ1-2, with TRBD1 matching over 8 bases. V trimming: 1 base; J trimming: 8 bases; junction bases outside the gene matches: 12. Germline V lookup: CDR1 SGHVS, CDR2 FQNEAQ. The CDR3 runs 16 residues. CDR3 DNA: TGTGCCAGCAGCTTAGATAACAGGGGGTCTCTACGAGGCTACACCTTC. Translated, it gives CASSLDNRGSLRGYTF.

The J gene is TRBJ2-7, the V gene TRBV19; no firm D call. Germline CDR1 and CDR2: LNHDA and SQIVND (reference sequence). This CDR3 spans 15 amino acids. The ends were cut back, 5 bases at V and 0 bases at J, with 14 bases in the middle. The CDR3 DNA is TGTGCCAGTAGTCCGGCAGGAGCGTCCTCCTACGAGCAGTACTTC. Protein: CASSPAGASSYEQYF.

The rearrangement links TRBV4-1 to TRBJ1-2; possible D gene TRBD1, 6 bases. The CDR3 extends over 14 amino acids. The V end lost 1 base, the J end lost 1 base, and 7 bases lay between the germline ends. CDR1 is MGHRA and CDR2 is YSYEKL in the germline V gene. The CDR3: CASSQVGGNYGYTF. The CDR3 DNA is TGCGCCAGCAGCCAAGTAGGGGGTAACTATGGCTACACCTTC.

The chain combines TRBV5-4 with TRBJ2-1; D gene unclear. Germline V gene data show CDR1 as SGHNT and CDR2 as YYREEE (reference sequence). This CDR3 region has 13 residues. V was trimmed by 2 bases and J by 12 bases, leaving 15 bases between them. As DNA, the CDR3 is TGTGCCAGCAGCTTCCAAGGCCCCAGTGGGCAGTTCTTC. This gives the protein CASSFQGPSGQFF. The full variable domain, with the rest looked up from reference TRBV5-4 and TRBJ2-1, is ETGVTQSPTHLIKTRGQQVTLRCSSQSGHNTVSWYQQALGQGPQFIFQYYREEENGRGNFPPRFSGLQFPNYSSELNVNALELDDSALYLCASSFQGPSGQFFGPGTRLTVL.

The V and J genes are TRBV11-2 and TRBJ1-1, with 7 bases aligning to TRBD1. Germline V gene data show CDR1 as SGHAT and CDR2 as FQNNGV. CDR3 length: 16 residues. J lost 2 bases, V lost 0 bases, and 6 bases had no gene match. As DNA, the CDR3 is TGTGCCAGCAGCTTAGAGACGGACAGGACCAACACTGAAGCTTTCTTT. Protein sequence: CASSLETDRTNTEAFF.

The rearrangement joins TRBV4-1 to TRBJ2-7; TRBD1 might be the D (6 bases). Germline V gives CDR1 MGHRA, CDR2 YSYEKL. The CDR3 covers 15 residues. V dropped 1 base and J dropped 3 bases, with 13 bases sitting between them. The CDR3 DNA follows: TGCGCCAGCAGCCAAGGGCAGGGGAGCGACTACGAGCAGTACTTC. This translates into CASSQGQGSDYEQYF.

This clone came up a few times. V usage is TRBV4-2 and J usage is TRBJ1-2; D gene uncertain. The CDR3 covers 12 residues. V lost 1 base to trimming and J lost 8 bases, with 8 bases between them. Germline values: CDR1 LGHNA, CDR2 YNFKEQ. The DNA for the CDR3 is TGTGCCAGCAGCCAAGGGACCTGGGGCTACACCTTC. Amino acid sequence: CASSQGTWGYTF.

V is TRBV15 and J is TRBJ2-7, with 9 bases identical to TRBD1. The CDR3 covers 14 residues. Trimming cost V 5 bases and J 6 bases; bases outside gene matches: 8. Germline assignment: CDR1 LNHNV and CDR2 YYDKDF (reference sequence). The CDR3 spells CATSGTGFGLEQYF. The CDR3 nucleotides read TGTGCCACCAGCGGGACAGGGTTTGGACTCGAGCAGTACTTC.

V gene TRBV28 combines with J gene TRBJ2-7, with D perhaps TRBD1 or TRBD2 (6 bases each). Germline V CDR1 and CDR2: MDHEN, SYDVKM. The CDR3 loop spans 16 amino acids. The V end was cut by 2 bases, the J end by 0 bases, with 14 bases between. The CDR3 loop is CASSLETGGTSYEQYF. CDR3 in DNA: TGTGCCAGCAGTTTAGAGACCGGGGGCACCTCCTACGAGCAGTACTTC.

This chain uses TRBV7-3 with TRBJ2-7; D is uncertain. V gave up 2 bases and J gave up 3 bases, with 11 bases separating them. The CDR3 sequence is 14 residues long. The germline gives CDR1 SGHTA, CDR2 FQGTGA. The DNA for the CDR3 is TGTGCCAGCAGCTTAGCAATCACGGGCTACGAGCAGTACTTC. Amino acids: CASSLAITGYEQYF.